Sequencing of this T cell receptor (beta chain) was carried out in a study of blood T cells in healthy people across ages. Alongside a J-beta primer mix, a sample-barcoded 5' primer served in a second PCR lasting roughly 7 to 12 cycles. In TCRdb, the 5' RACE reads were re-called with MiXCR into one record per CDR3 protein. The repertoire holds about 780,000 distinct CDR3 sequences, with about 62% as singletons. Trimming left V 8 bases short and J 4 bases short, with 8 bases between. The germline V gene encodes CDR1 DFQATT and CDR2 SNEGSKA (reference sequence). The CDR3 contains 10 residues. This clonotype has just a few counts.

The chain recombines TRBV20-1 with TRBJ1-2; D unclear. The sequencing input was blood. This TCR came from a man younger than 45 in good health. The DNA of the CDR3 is TGCAGTTGTACAGCCTATGGCTACACCTTC. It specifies CSCTAYGYTF.